These 24 T cell receptor beta chains were all obtained from the same sample, sequenced in a study of Graves' ophthalmopathy and Graves' hyperthyroidism. Researchers took RNA transcripts and amplified TCR beta CDR3 regions from them. First-round RT-PCR employed HTBI primers, with a second-round multiplex PCR after it. TCRdb reanalysed the multiplex PCR reads using MiXCR and keeps one entry per CDR3 protein. The sample has about 410,000 distinct CDR3 sequences; around 18% are singletons. Sequencing input: peripheral blood. These TCRs come from a woman between 18 and 30 years old with Graves' ophthalmopathy.

This clonotype was seen at least ten times. V usage is TRBV5-6 and J usage is TRBJ1-6; D not certain. The ends were cut back, 3 bases at V and 5 bases at J, with 6 bases in the middle. The CDR3 runs to 13 residues. Germline CDR1 reads SGHDT; CDR2 reads YYEEEE. CDR3 residues: CASSSFHNSPLHF. CDR3 coding DNA: TGTGCCAGCAGCTCCTTCCATAATTCACCCCTCCACTTT.

This clonotype occurred many times. V gene TRBV27 combines with J gene TRBJ2-5; no reliable D call. V shed 5 bases and J shed 1 base, with 14 bases lying between them. The CDR3 is made up of 15 amino acids. The germline V gene encodes CDR1 MNHEY and CDR2 SMNVEV (reference sequence). CDR3 amino acids: CASSPTRGVQETQYF. In DNA, the CDR3 is TGTGCCAGCAGTCCGACGCGTGGGGTCCAAGAGACCCAGTACTTC.

This clonotype was seen ten or more times. V usage is TRBV20-1 and J usage is TRBJ2-7, with 7 bases lining up with TRBD1. The V gene's germline CDR1 is DFQATT and CDR2 SNEGSKA (reference sequence). V shed 3 bases and J 9 bases; nucleotides not matched to a gene: 17. This CDR3 spans 15 amino acids. CDR3 nucleotide sequence: TGCAGTGCTAGCCAGAGGGCAGGGGGTAAGCTAGCGCAGTACTTC. Encoded protein: CSASQRAGGKLAQYF.

This clonotype showed up many times. This chain connects TRBV27 to TRBJ2-7; D tentatively fits TRBD1 or TRBD2 (5 bases each). The CDR3 totals 14 residues. Germline CDR1 is MNHEY and CDR2 is SMNVEV (reference sequence). Deletions cut 8 bases from V and 0 bases from J, with 14 bases between. This CDR3 reads CASSGTYSSYEQYF. Written as DNA, the CDR3 is TGTGCCAGCTCAGGGACGTACAGCTCCTACGAGCAGTACTTC.

This clonotype was found many times. The chain employs TRBV9 and TRBJ2-7, with 7 bases aligning to TRBD1. CDR1 and CDR2 (germline): SGDLS, YYNGEE. The CDR3 covers 15 residues. V shed 4 bases and J 1 base; nucleotides not matched to a gene: 8. CDR3: CASSPRQGESYEQYF. In DNA form, the CDR3 reads TGTGCCAGCAGCCCCCGACAGGGAGAGTCCTACGAGCAGTACTTC.

This clonotype was recorded at least ten times. The chain has TRBV5-5 and TRBJ1-1; no clear D gene. The germline gives CDR1 SGHKS, CDR2 YYEKEE (reference sequence). The V end lost 5 bases, the J end lost 7 bases, and 24 bases lay between the germline ends. The CDR3 runs 16 residues. The CDR3 bases are TGTGCCAGCAGGTTGACTCCGGGCCAGCCTTTATATGAAGCTTTCTTT. Translation: CASRLTPGQPLYEAFF. Full variable domain (rest looked up from reference TRBV5-5 and TRBJ1-1): DAGVTQSPTHLIKTRGQQVTLRCSPISGHKSVSWYQQVLGQGPQFIFQYYEKEERGRGNFPDRFSARQFPNYSSELNVNALLLGDSALYLCASRLTPGQPLYEAFFGQGTRLTVV.

This chain connects TRBV6-2 or TRBV6-3 to TRBJ1-1; D uncertain. This CDR3 has 13 amino acids. V gave up 5 bases and J gave up 6 bases, with 13 bases separating them. Looked up from germline, CDR1 is MNHEY and CDR2 is SVGEGT. CDR3 in amino acids: CASSDMTNAEAFF. The CDR3 DNA sequence: TGTGCCAGCAGTGACATGACCAACGCTGAAGCTTTCTTT.

This clonotype was observed at least ten times. This rearrangement joins TRBV4-2 to TRBJ2-2; possibly TRBD1 or TRBD2 for D (5 bases each). The CDR3 sequence is 16 residues long. V was shortened by 4 bases and J by 0 bases, with 12 bases between the two germline ends. The V gene's germline CDR1 is LGHNA and CDR2 YNFKEQ. CDR3 DNA: TGTGCCAGCAGCCGCAAAGGGGACCCGAACACCGGGGAGCTGTTTTTT. Translating gives CASSRKGDPNTGELFF.

This clonotype was seen at least ten times. The DNA of the CDR3 is TGTGCCAGCAGCTTAAGCAGTAAAGAAGAAGCTTTCTTT. It specifies CASSLSSKEEAFF. The V call is TRBV7-2, the J call TRBJ1-1; no definite D call. Between the trimmed V and J ends, which lost 2 bases and 8 bases, there was a span of 12 bases. The CDR3 is made up of 13 amino acids. Germline V gives CDR1 SGHTA, CDR2 FQGNSA.

This clonotype was seen ten or more times. The genes are TRBV14 and TRBJ2-7; 7 bases line up with TRBD1. The V gene's germline CDR1 is SGHDN and CDR2 FVKESK. V lost 5 bases and J lost 2; bases outside the gene matches: 9. The CDR3 has 15 residues. The CDR3 DNA follows: TGTGCCAGCAGCGCGAGGGTGGACAGGCCCTACGAGCAGTACTTC. It codes for CASSARVDRPYEQYF.

The chain combines TRBV11-2 with TRBJ2-2; a weak D match, TRBD1 (5 bases). This CDR3 is built from 16 residues. The germline V and J ends were trimmed by 4 bases and 1 base, with 13 bases remaining between them. Germline V lookup: CDR1 SGHAT, CDR2 FQNNGV. DNA of the CDR3: TGTGCCAGCAGCTCCCTTGGGCAGGGGAACACCGGGGAGCTGTTTTTT. It translates to CASSSLGQGNTGELFF.

In its sample, this clonotype was seen many times. The J gene is TRBJ2-5, the V gene TRBV20-1, with D perhaps TRBD1 (5 bases). Germline lookup yields CDR1 DFQATT and CDR2 SNEGSKA (reference sequence). This CDR3 is built from 12 residues. The V end lost 7 bases, the J end lost 2 bases, and 11 bases lay between the germline ends. As DNA, the CDR3 is TGCAGTGTTATGACAGTACAAGAGACCCAGTACTTC. This gives the protein CSVMTVQETQYF.

This clonotype was counted many times. The chain carries TRBV12-3 or TRBV12-4 and TRBJ1-2; D not certain. The CDR3 is 14 residues long. Deletions cut 5 bases from V and 2 bases from J, with 12 bases between. CDR3 bases: TGTGCCAGCAGTCCCGAGGGAGGGAACTATGGCTACACCTTC. Translated: CASSPEGGNYGYTF.

This clonotype has ten or more counts. The chain couples TRBV18 to TRBJ2-5, with D unclear. V lost 0 bases to trimming and J lost 5 bases, with 10 bases between them. CDR1 is KGHSH and CDR2 is LQKENI in the germline V gene. This CDR3 has 14 amino acids. The CDR3 DNA is TGTGCCAGCTCACCACCAGAAGTCAAGGAGACCCAGTACTTC. This codes for CASSPPEVKETQYF.

The table lists this clonotype with many counts. The chain is built from TRBV12-3 or TRBV12-4 and TRBJ2-7, with 8 bases matching TRBD1. J lost 10 bases, V lost 6 bases, and 5 bases had no gene match. CDR3 length: 11 amino acids. The CDR3 region has the DNA TGTGCCAGCAGGGTACAGGGGGTACAGTACTTC. This codes for CASRVQGVQYF.

This clonotype was detected many times. The CDR3 sequence: CASSLALTRTGREEKLFF. CDR3 nucleotides: TGTGCCAGCAGTTTAGCCCTTACAAGGACAGGGCGAGAAGAAAAACTGTTTTTT. The chain employs TRBV12-3 or TRBV12-4 and TRBJ1-4, with TRBD1 identical over 8 bases. The CDR3 spans 18 residues. V lost 0 bases to trimming and J lost 8 bases; unmatched junction nucleotides: 14.

This clonotype has ten or more counts. V gene TRBV4-1 combines with J gene TRBJ2-2; 9 positions agree with TRBD1. The length of the CDR3 is 14 residues. Trimming cost V 9 bases and J 2 bases; bases outside gene matches: 4. Germline lookup yields CDR1 MGHRA and CDR2 YSYEKL. CDR3 nucleotides: TGCGCCAGTACGGGACAGGGTAACACCGGGGAGCTGTTTTTT. As protein: CASTGQGNTGELFF.

The chain employs TRBV7-2 and TRBJ2-7; 11 nucleotides line up with TRBD2. The CDR3 runs to 16 residues. V lost 0 bases, J lost 2 bases, and 3 bases stayed unmatched. Germline CDR1 SGHTA, CDR2 FQGNSA. CDR3 loop: CASSLATSGTPYEQYF. CDR3 in DNA: TGTGCCAGCAGCTTAGCGACTAGCGGGACCCCCTACGAGCAGTACTTC.

This clonotype has ten or more counts. The V call is TRBV11-2, the J call TRBJ2-7; D may match TRBD1 or TRBD2 (5 bases each). V dropped 7 bases and J dropped 3 bases, with 13 bases sitting between them. This CDR3 region has 13 residues. Germline V gives CDR1 SGHAT, CDR2 FQNNGV. The CDR3 region is CASNFPGSYEQYF. In DNA form, the CDR3 reads TGTGCCAGCAACTTCCCAGGGAGCTACGAGCAGTACTTC.

This clonotype came up many times. V and J are TRBV5-1 and TRBJ1-1, with a tentative D call TRBD1 (5 bases). The CDR3 runs to 15 residues. Germline assignment: CDR1 SGHRS and CDR2 YFSETQ. The V end lost 5 bases, the J end lost 0 bases, and 14 bases lay between the germline ends. Written as DNA, the CDR3 is TGCGCCAGCAGTAGGGAGGCACAGGTGAACACTGAAGCTTTCTTT. Translated: CASSREAQVNTEAFF.

This clonotype has at least ten counts. The genes are TRBV30 and TRBJ1-1; 7 bases match TRBD1. The CDR3 totals 13 residues. The ends lost 5 bases at V and 7 bases at J; junction bases unmatched: 10. From germline, CDR1 is GTSNPN and CDR2 SVGIG (reference sequence). In nucleotides, the CDR3 is TGTGCCTGGGGACAAGACAGGGAAAATGAAGCTTTCTTT. Translating gives CAWGQDRENEAFF.

This clonotype has ten or more counts. This chain links TRBV28 with TRBJ2-7; possibly TRBD2 for D (6 bases). CDR3 length: 18 residues. The germline gives CDR1 MDHEN, CDR2 SYDVKM. V was shortened by 4 bases and J by 5 bases, with 27 bases between the two germline ends. CDR3 sequence: CASSYPRSPDAGGHEQYF. CDR3 sequence (DNA): TGTGCCAGCAGTTACCCCCGATCCCCGGACGCCGGAGGGCACGAGCAGTACTTC.

This clonotype was seen ten or more times. The genes are TRBV6-2 or TRBV6-3 and TRBJ2-7, with D uncertain. The germline gives CDR1 MNHEY, CDR2 SVGEGT. The CDR3 consists of 12 residues. With 7 bases removed from V and 3 bases from J, the gap between germline ends came to 10 bases. CDR3 DNA: TGTGCCAGCATGCAAGGATACTACGAGCAGTACTTC. It encodes CASMQGYYEQYF.

This clonotype appeared many times. Because the CDR3 is missing its conserved closing phenylalanine or tryptophan, this is likely a read error. The DNA is omitted, as the CDR3 cannot be located on it reliably, and the CDR3 follows TCRdb's listing. The chain carries TRBV6-1 and TRBJ2-5. The CDR3 contains 11 residues when both ends are counted. CDR1 MNHNS and CDR2 SASEGT come from the germline V gene. CDR3 loop: CASSEALPKEI.